A selection of T cell receptor beta chains follows, all from one sample in a study of neurological immune-mediated disorders. TCRdb re-called the 5' RACE reads with MiXCR, one entry per CDR3 protein. The sample records about 50,000 distinct CDR3 sequences, roughly 7.7% being singletons. The sequenced material came from PBMCs. Source of these receptors: a woman in her 40s in good health. Each CDR3 is given with its conserved first and last residue.

v_call	j_call	cdr3_aa
TRBV20-1	TRBJ2-5	CSAVRAGGRETQYF
TRBV7-9	TRBJ2-5	CASSGQGGTQYF
TRBV24-1	TRBJ2-2	CATSGETGLTGELFF
TRBV12-3/TRBV12-4	TRBJ1-1	CASRFDGNTEAFF
TRBV20-1	TRBJ2-1	CSAEEGQRGSSYNEQFF
TRBV12-3/TRBV12-4	TRBJ2-7	CASSLGGLAYEQYF
TRBV7-6	TRBJ2-1	CASSLGSGGVSIEQFF
TRBV9	TRBJ2-6	CASSVTVFDSGANVLTF
TRBV30	TRBJ1-2	CARDSGGLGYGYTF
TRBV20-1	TRBJ2-2	CSARDRAVTGELFF
TRBV5-1	TRBJ2-2	CASSEGLAVNTGELFF
TRBV29-1	TRBJ2-7	CSVQSTSGNSYEQYF
TRBV9	TRBJ2-7	CVAGTGEVNEQYF
TRBV5-1	TRBJ2-3	CASSLVAGESNTQYF
TRBV12-3/TRBV12-4	TRBJ2-6	CASSLGGANVLTF
TRBV10-3	TRBJ2-2	CAISGQGTGELFF
TRBV7-2	TRBJ2-4	CASSLGGLAGPGKNIQYF
TRBV6-2/TRBV6-3	TRBJ1-5	CASSYGRNSNQPQHF